The present entry profiles one T cell receptor (beta chain) with its context. What it recognizes is unknown. This entry comes from a study of shared clonotypes between healthy human individuals. Findings of the study overall: Inspection by rarefaction showed sorted-subset sequencing to be incomplete despite large depth. Generation probability values for non-shared clonotypes were lower than those for clonotypes shared by all four donors.

The CDR3 is made up of 15 amino acids. Trimming left V 1 base short and J 2 bases short, with 11 bases between. Germline values: CDR1 SGHTA, CDR2 FQGNSA. Division of CD4+ cells produced a CD45RA+ naive subset and a CD45RA-negative memory subset. Sorted-subset replicate PCRs used 150 to 200 ng DNA, approximately 33,000 T cell genomes. Only in-frame clones appear in the TCRdb table, and some are missing; sequencing was by immunoSEQ multiplex PCR. The sample yields 1.4 million or so clones, about 98.5% seen once. This sequence joins TRBV7-2 and TRBJ2-5; D is ambiguous. The sequence derives from a man aged 25-45 years in good health. Material for sequencing was naive CD4+ T cells sorted from blood. As to subset: CD45RA+ positively selected. CDR3 DNA sequence: TGTGCCAGCAGCTTAGTTGGATCAGTACAAGAGACCCAGTACTTC. Its protein product is CASSLVGSVQETQYF.